This note documents a single T cell receptor beta chain sequence. Its antigen is undetermined. Distinct nucleotide sequences in the sample also encode this CDR3. This sample was included in a study of cytotoxic CD8 clonotypes in ibrutinib-treated CLL. Study-level points and caveats: There were few public clonotypes, and on treatment they contracted or stayed stable.

This CDR3 is built from 12 residues. CDR1 is SQVTM, CDR2 ANQGSEA, per germline. The V and J ends lost 6 bases and 1 base, in that order; junction bases with no gene match: 3. Clones were sequenced by immunoSEQ multiplex PCR, and TCRdb holds only the in-frame ones, with some missing. The table shows 50,000 to 60,000 clones, with 70% to 90% occurring only once. This receptor was obtained from a human donor with chronic lymphocytic leukemia. The sample here was PBMCs, taken after 24 months of ibrutinib treatment. The rearrangement uses TRBV29-1 and TRBJ2-7; 7 bases map to TRBD1. The CDR3 DNA is TGCAGCGTCCGACAGGGTTCCTACGAGCAGTACTTC. Residues: CSVRQGSYEQYF.